Below, 10 T cell receptor beta chains from the same sample are listed, as sequenced in a study of response to subunit inactivated influenza vaccine. Each CDR3 protein is one row after TCRdb ran MiXCR on the RT-PCR reads. The table shows approximately 700,000 distinct CDR3 sequences, with around 16% occurring only once. The specimen was PBMCs from blood, collected 12 days after vaccination. The receptors originated from a man aged 45 to 65 who received an inactivated influenza vaccine.

This clonotype was recorded a few times. The chain combines TRBV4-3 with TRBJ2-7; D unclear. Germline values: CDR1 LGHNA, CDR2 YSLEER. The CDR3 runs to 17 residues. V lost 0 bases to trimming and J lost 0 bases, with 15 bases between them. As DNA, the CDR3 is TGCGCCAGCAGCCAAGATCAGGAGACCGATAGCTCCTACGAGCAGTACTTC. Encoded protein: CASSQDQETDSSYEQYF.

The chain joins TRBV10-3 to TRBJ1-2, with TRBD1 matching over 7 bases. In germline, CDR1 is ENHRY, CDR2 SYGVKD. The length of the CDR3 is 14 residues. V trimming: 6 bases; J trimming: 8 bases; junction bases outside the gene matches: 12. The CDR3 here is CAIRDEGAVGGYTF. The DNA of the CDR3 is TGTGCCATCAGGGACGAGGGGGCAGTAGGCGGCTACACCTTC.

This clonotype was seen repeatedly, ten times or more. The CDR3 nucleotides are TGTGCCAGCAGCCTAAGACTAGCGGGGGCCACAGATACGCAGTATTTT. This sequence encodes CASSLRLAGATDTQYF. The chain couples TRBV12-3 or TRBV12-4 to TRBJ2-3, with 12 bases aligning to TRBD2. This CDR3 is built from 16 residues. V trimming: 6 bases; J trimming: 2 bases; junction bases outside the gene matches: 6.

This clonotype was seen just once. The J gene is TRBJ1-2, the V gene TRBV5-5; D gene ambiguous. With 6 bases removed from V and 0 bases from J, the gap between germline ends came to 12 bases. This CDR3 region has 14 residues. Germline assignment: CDR1 SGHKS and CDR2 YYEKEE (reference sequence). CDR3 coding DNA: TGTGCCAGCAACGTTGACAAGTCTAACTATGGCTACACCTTC. Translation gives CASNVDKSNYGYTF.

The rearrangement links TRBV25-1 to TRBJ2-7, with TRBD1 as a possible D gene (6 bases). V was cut by 0 bases and J by 6 bases, with 9 bases left in between. The CDR3 length is 13 residues. Germline CDR1 MGHDK, CDR2 SYGVNS. Here the CDR3 reads CASSEYGGSEQYF. The CDR3 DNA sequence: TGTGCCAGCAGTGAATATGGGGGCTCCGAGCAGTACTTC.

The V call is TRBV5-4, the J call TRBJ2-3; 13 bases match TRBD2. The CDR3 spans 21 residues. Germline loops: CDR1 SGHNT, CDR2 YYREEE (reference sequence). After removal of 0 bases from V and 4 bases from J, the junction contained 17 bases not matched to a gene. The CDR3 sequence: CASSLEAGTSGTAIWADTQYF. The DNA for the CDR3 is TGTGCCAGCAGCTTGGAAGCGGGGACTAGCGGGACCGCTATCTGGGCAGATACGCAGTATTTT.

The table lists this clonotype with a few counts. The genes are TRBV12-3 or TRBV12-4 and TRBJ2-5, with D perhaps being TRBD1 or TRBD2 (6 bases each). The CDR3 covers 11 residues. The ends were cut back, 5 bases at V and 14 bases at J, with 15 bases in the middle. The CDR3 DNA reads TGTGCCAGCAGTCCGGGGGCTGTTTTCTACTTC. Its translation: CASSPGAVFYF.

This clonotype was seen a handful of times. The chain recombines TRBV18 with TRBJ2-7; D not resolved. This CDR3 is built from 14 residues. Trimming took 1 base from V and 6 from J, leaving 13 bases between them. Germline values: CDR1 KGHSH, CDR2 LQKENI. The CDR3 protein is CASSPRSRTGEQYF. CDR3 DNA: TGTGCCAGCTCACCACGTAGTCGTACGGGCGAGCAGTACTTC.

This clonotype was counted a few times. This chain links TRBV18 with TRBJ2-2; D gene uncertain. Germline V CDR1 and CDR2: KGHSH, LQKENI. This CDR3 comprises 12 residues. The germline V and J ends were trimmed by 1 base and 7 bases, with 4 bases remaining between them. The CDR3 DNA sequence: TGTGCCAGCTCACCACGGGACGGGGAGCTGTTTTTT. Amino acids: CASSPRDGELFF.

The rearrangement links TRBV3-1 to TRBJ2-5, with D unresolved. V lost 1 base and J lost 2, with 11 bases in between. Germline loops: CDR1 LGHDT, CDR2 YNNKEL (reference sequence). The CDR3 loop spans 15 amino acids. CDR3: CASSQGIRRQETQYF. The DNA for the CDR3 is TGTGCCAGCAGCCAAGGGATCAGGAGACAAGAGACCCAGTACTTC.